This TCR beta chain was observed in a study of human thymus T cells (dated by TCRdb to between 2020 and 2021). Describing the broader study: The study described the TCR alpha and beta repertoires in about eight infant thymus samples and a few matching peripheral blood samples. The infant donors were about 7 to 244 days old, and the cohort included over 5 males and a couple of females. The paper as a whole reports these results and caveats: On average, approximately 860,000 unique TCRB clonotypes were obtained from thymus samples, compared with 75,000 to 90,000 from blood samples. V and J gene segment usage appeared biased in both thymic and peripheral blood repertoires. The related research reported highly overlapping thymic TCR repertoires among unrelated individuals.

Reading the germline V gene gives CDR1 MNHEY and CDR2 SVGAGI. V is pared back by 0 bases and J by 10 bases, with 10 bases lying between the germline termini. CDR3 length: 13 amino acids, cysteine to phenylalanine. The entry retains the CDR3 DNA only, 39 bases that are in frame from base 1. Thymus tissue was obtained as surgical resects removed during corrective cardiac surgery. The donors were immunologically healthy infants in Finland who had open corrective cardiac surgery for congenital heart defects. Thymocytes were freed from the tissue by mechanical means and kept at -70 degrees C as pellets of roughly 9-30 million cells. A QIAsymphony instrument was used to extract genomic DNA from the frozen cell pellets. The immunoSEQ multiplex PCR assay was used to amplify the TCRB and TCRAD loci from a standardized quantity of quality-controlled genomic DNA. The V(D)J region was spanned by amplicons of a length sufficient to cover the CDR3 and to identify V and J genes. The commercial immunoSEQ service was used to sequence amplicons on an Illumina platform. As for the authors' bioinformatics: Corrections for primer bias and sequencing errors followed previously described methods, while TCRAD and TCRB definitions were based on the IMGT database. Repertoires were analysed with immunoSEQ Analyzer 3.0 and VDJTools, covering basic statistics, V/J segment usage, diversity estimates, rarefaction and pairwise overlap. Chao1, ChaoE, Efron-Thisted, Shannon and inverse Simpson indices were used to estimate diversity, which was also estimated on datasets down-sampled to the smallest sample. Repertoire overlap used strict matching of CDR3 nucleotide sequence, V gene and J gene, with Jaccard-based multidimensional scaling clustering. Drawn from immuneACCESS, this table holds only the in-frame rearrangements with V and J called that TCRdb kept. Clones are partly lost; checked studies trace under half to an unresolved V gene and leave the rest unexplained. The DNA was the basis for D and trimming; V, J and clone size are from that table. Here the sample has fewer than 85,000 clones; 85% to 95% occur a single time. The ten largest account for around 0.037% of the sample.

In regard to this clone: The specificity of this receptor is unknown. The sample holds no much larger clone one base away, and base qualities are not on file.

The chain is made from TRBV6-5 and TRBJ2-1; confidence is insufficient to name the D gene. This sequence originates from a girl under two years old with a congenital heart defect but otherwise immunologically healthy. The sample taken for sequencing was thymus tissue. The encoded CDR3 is CASSYSPSGEQFF. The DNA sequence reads TGTGCCAGCAGTTACTCGCCATCGGGCGAGCAGTTCTTC.